These 27 T cell receptor beta chains came from one sample sequenced in a study of blood T cell repertoires in COVID-19. Assay used: immunoSEQ multiplex PCR; TCRdb lists only in-frame clones, some missing. The sample consists of 150,000 to 200,000 clones, approximately 84% of them appearing once. Sequencing was carried out using PBMCs or T cells enriched from blood (not recorded which). These receptors came from a man aged 50 to 60 who had recovered from COVID-19.

V gene TRBV4-3 combines with J gene TRBJ2-1, with D perhaps matching TRBD1 (6 bases). The V gene's germline CDR1 is LGHNA and CDR2 YSLEER. The CDR3 is 16 residues long. Trimming pared 0 bases from V and 9 bases from J, leaving 18 bases between. As DNA, the CDR3 is TGCGCCAGCAGCCAAGAAAGGGATTGGGGGCGCGGTGAGCAGTTCTTC. It specifies CASSQERDWGRGEQFF.

This clone has more than one count but fewer than ten. The V and J genes are TRBV2 and TRBJ2-7, with 7 bases fitting TRBD2. Germline V lookup: CDR1 SNHLY, CDR2 FYNNEI. V gave up 4 bases and J gave up 2 bases; unmatched junction bases: 2. The CDR3 length is 13 residues. The CDR3 sequence: CASSGTSPYEQYF. CDR3 DNA sequence: TGTGCCAGCAGTGGGACTAGTCCCTACGAGCAGTACTTC.

The genes are TRBV5-6 and TRBJ2-2; D is uncertain. V dropped 3 bases and J dropped 0 bases, with 6 bases sitting between them. The V gene's germline CDR1 is SGHDT and CDR2 YYEEEE. The CDR3 consists of 14 residues. The CDR3 is CASSSESNTGELFF. CDR3 DNA: TGTGCCAGCAGCTCGGAGTCGAACACCGGGGAGCTGTTTTTT.

Worth noting for this clone: At one end, the junction sequence differs from germline, possibly due to a read error. This chain uses TRBV7-3 with TRBJ2-1; 12 bases fit TRBD2. CDR3 length: 16 residues. The V gene's germline CDR1 is SGHTA and CDR2 FQGTGA. CDR3: CASSLMGTSGLNEQFF. DNA of the CDR3: TGTGCCAGCAGTTTAATGGGGACTAGCGGGTTGAATGAGCAGTTCTTC.

The chain combines TRBV6-2 or TRBV6-3 with TRBJ1-6, with D uncertain. The germline gives CDR1 MNHEY, CDR2 SVGEGT. This CDR3 has 12 amino acids. The V end lost 0 bases, the J end lost 11 bases, and 5 bases lay between the germline ends. In DNA, the CDR3 is TGTGCCAGCAGTTACTCCCTCCCACCCCTCCACTTT. Its protein product is CASSYSLPPLHF.

This chain connects TRBV7-2 to TRBJ1-3, with 8 bases fitting TRBD1. The V gene's germline CDR1 is SGHTA and CDR2 FQGNSA. The CDR3 has 12 residues. CDR3 sequence: CGTGISGNTIYF. In DNA form, the CDR3 reads TGTGGGACAGGGATCTCTGGAAACACCATATATTTT. Supplemented by reference TRBV7-2 and TRBJ1-3, the full variable domain reads GAGVSQSPSNKVTEKGKDVELRCDPISGHTALYWYRQSLGQGLEFLIYFQGNSAPDKSGLPSDRFSAERTGGSVSTLTIQRTQQEDSAVYLCGTGISGNTIYFGEGSWLTVV.

The chain employs TRBV7-9 and TRBJ2-7; TRBD2 aligns across 8 bases. V gave up 5 bases and J gave up 0 bases; unmatched junction bases: 9. The CDR3 is 16 residues long. Looked up from germline, CDR1 is SEHNR and CDR2 is FQNEAQ (reference sequence). CDR3 DNA: TGTGCCAGCAGCATCGCTAGCGGGCTCATCTCCTACGAGCAGTACTTC. This sequence encodes CASSIASGLISYEQYF. Complete variable domain (other parts from reference TRBV7-9 and TRBJ2-7): DTGVSQNPRHKITKRGQNVTFRCDPISEHNRLYWYRQTLGQGPEFLTYFQNEAQLEKSRLLSDRFSAERPKGSFSTLEIQRTEQGDSAMYLCASSIASGLISYEQYFGPGTRLTVT.

The V gene is TRBV2, the J gene TRBJ1-1; tentatively, D is TRBD1 (5 bases). CDR1 and CDR2 (germline): SNHLY, FYNNEI. Trimming stripped 7 bases from V and 1 base from J, with 13 bases between. This CDR3 is 14 amino acids long. The CDR3 nucleotides read TGTGCCAGCACCAGGGAGGCAAAGAACACTGAAGCTTTCTTT. Protein sequence: CASTREAKNTEAFF.

This clone was counted between two and nine times. The chain uses TRBV19 and TRBJ1-5; D gene ambiguous. There are 12 residues in the CDR3. V was shortened by 3 bases and J by 8 bases, with 8 bases between the two germline ends. Germline V gene data show CDR1 as LNHDA and CDR2 as SQIVND (reference sequence). In nucleotides, the CDR3 is TGTGCCAGTAGTATGGCGGTGGAGCCCCAGCATTTT. As protein: CASSMAVEPQHF. The variable domain in full, completed from reference TRBV19 and TRBJ1-5, reads DGGITQSPKYLFRKEGQNVTLSCEQNLNHDAMYWYRQDPGQGLRLIYYSQIVNDFQKGDIAEGYSVSREKKESFPLTVTSAQKNPTAFYLCASSMAVEPQHFGDGTRLSIL.

By frequency in the sample, this clone is medium-sized. The chain is built from TRBV7-3 and TRBJ2-7, with a weak D call TRBD1 (7 bases). Trimming removed 5 bases at V and 2 bases at J, with 16 bases between. This CDR3 region has 15 residues. Germline lookup yields CDR1 SGHTA and CDR2 FQGTGA. The CDR3 DNA sequence: TGTGCCAGCAGCCCGGCGGGGACAGCAGCCTACGAGCAGTACTTC. This codes for CASSPAGTAAYEQYF.

The J gene is TRBJ1-2, the V gene TRBV5-1, with 7 bases aligning to TRBD1. V lost 4 bases to trimming and J lost 5 bases; unmatched junction nucleotides: 11. Germline V gene data show CDR1 as SGHRS and CDR2 as YFSETQ. CDR3 length: 15 residues. The CDR3 nucleotides are TGCGCCAGCAGCGACCCCCGACAGGGCCGTTATGGCTACACCTTC. Translation gives CASSDPRQGRYGYTF.

The chain combines TRBV24-1 with TRBJ2-5; 8 bases map to TRBD2. V lost 5 bases, J lost 1 base, and 5 bases stayed unmatched. The CDR3 runs 15 residues. In germline, CDR1 is KGHDR, CDR2 SFDVKD. The CDR3 reads CATSAPSGSQETQYF. The CDR3 DNA follows: TGTGCCACCAGTGCCCCTAGCGGGTCCCAAGAGACCCAGTACTTC.

V gene TRBV28 combines with J gene TRBJ2-3, with 9 bases lining up with TRBD1. Trimming at V came to 4 bases and at J to 3 bases, leaving 8 bases not matched to a gene. Germline loops: CDR1 MDHEN, CDR2 SYDVKM. The CDR3 runs 16 residues. CDR3 sequence (DNA): TGTGCCAGCAGTTCCCAGGACAGGGGATTAACAGATACGCAGTATTTT. It encodes CASSSQDRGLTDTQYF. The full variable domain, with the rest looked up from reference TRBV28 and TRBJ2-3, is DVKVTQSSRYLVKRTGEKVFLECVQDMDHENMFWYRQDPGLGLRLIYFSYDVKMKEKGDIPEGYSVSREKKERFSLILESASTNQTSMYLCASSSQDRGLTDTQYFGPGTRLTVL.

The rearrangement links TRBV4-1 to TRBJ1-1; D not resolved. Germline V gene data show CDR1 as MGHRA and CDR2 as YSYEKL. The length of the CDR3 is 15 residues. V was cut by 4 bases and J by 4 bases, with 16 bases left in between. This chain's CDR3 is CASSPPSYRGTEAFF. The CDR3 nucleotides are TGCGCCAGCAGCCCTCCGTCCTATCGGGGCACTGAAGCTTTCTTT.

The chain recombines TRBV7-9 with TRBJ2-2; D is uncertain. This CDR3 is built from 14 residues. Trimming cost V 9 bases and J 1 base, with 12 bases left between them. The germline CDR1 and CDR2 sequences are SEHNR and FQNEAQ (reference sequence). CDR3 coding DNA: TGTGCCAGTAACACAGACGAGAACACCGGGGAGCTGTTTTTT. Translated: CASNTDENTGELFF.

This rearrangement joins TRBV7-2 to TRBJ2-7; possibly TRBD1 for D (5 bases). Germline V gene data show CDR1 as SGHTA and CDR2 as FQGNSA. This CDR3 spans 14 amino acids. Trimming pared 3 bases from V and 3 bases from J, leaving 12 bases between. The CDR3, as DNA: TGTGCCAGCAGCTTGGACACGCCGAGCTACGAGCAGTACTTC. It yields the protein CASSLDTPSYEQYF.

The chain recombines TRBV24-1 with TRBJ2-5; 7 bases agree with TRBD1. Germline CDR1 and CDR2: KGHDR and SFDVKD. V was clipped by 4 bases and J by 1 base; unmatched bases: 5. The CDR3 contains 15 residues. The CDR3 protein is CATSEGTEIQETQYF. The CDR3 DNA reads TGTGCCACCAGTGAAGGGACAGAAATCCAAGAGACCCAGTACTTC.

The V gene is TRBV24-1, the J gene TRBJ2-5, with 7 bases lining up with TRBD2. Germline CDR1 reads KGHDR; CDR2 reads SFDVKD. V dropped 5 bases and J dropped 5; count of bases not matched to a gene: 4. The CDR3 consists of 13 residues. CDR3: CATSVSGVETQYF. In nucleotides, the CDR3 is TGTGCCACCAGTGTGAGCGGGGTGGAGACCCAGTACTTC.

This clone appeared a single time. The gene calls are TRBV2 and TRBJ2-7, with 7 bases aligning to TRBD1. CDR3 size: 14 residues. V was clipped by 5 bases and J by 4 bases; unmatched bases: 8. Germline CDR1 reads SNHLY; CDR2 reads FYNNEI. The chain's CDR3 is CASSLERGQYEQYF. The CDR3, as DNA: TGTGCCAGCAGTTTAGAAAGGGGGCAATACGAGCAGTACTTC.

The chain carries TRBV9 and TRBJ2-7; 7 bases are shared with TRBD1. With V trimmed by 4 bases and J by 3 bases, 7 bases remained unmatched. Germline V gives CDR1 SGDLS, CDR2 YYNGEE. The CDR3 is 14 residues long. CDR3 amino acids: CASSLQGTGYEQYF. The CDR3 DNA sequence: TGTGCCAGCAGCTTACAGGGGACGGGCTACGAGCAGTACTTC.

V is TRBV6-6 and J is TRBJ2-1; 12 bases are shared with TRBD2. From germline, CDR1 is MNHNY and CDR2 SVGAGI (reference sequence). Trimming took 6 bases from V and 4 from J; bases not matched to a gene: 4. This CDR3 region has 15 residues. The CDR3 DNA is TGTGCCAGCAGCTGGACTAGCGGGATGTACAATGAGCAGTTCTTC. It codes for CASSWTSGMYNEQFF.

The chain links TRBV29-1 to TRBJ1-1; no reliable D call. The CDR3 is 11 amino acids. Trimming took off 4 bases at V and 7 bases at J, with 10 bases between the two ends. Germline values: CDR1 SQVTM, CDR2 ANQGSEA. In DNA, the CDR3 is TGCAGCGTTGGAGGCGAGGGTGAAGCTTTCTTT. Its translation: CSVGGEGEAFF.

The chain carries TRBV14 and TRBJ1-4, with D perhaps matching TRBD1 (5 bases). V lost 0 bases and J lost 8, with 16 bases in between. Germline lookup yields CDR1 SGHDN and CDR2 FVKESK. CDR3 length: 16 residues. CDR3 DNA: TGTGCCAGCAGCCAAGATCCGACAGTCCGGATGGAAAAACTGTTTTTT. Its translation is CASSQDPTVRMEKLFF.

The table lists this clone with a few counts. This chain links TRBV7-3 with TRBJ2-2, with D hard to call. This CDR3 spans 14 amino acids. V gave up 5 bases and J gave up 4 bases, with 11 bases separating them. CDR1 is SGHTA, CDR2 FQGTGA, per germline. CDR3 in amino acids: CASSRLAVTGELFF. The CDR3 nucleotides read TGTGCCAGCAGCCGTTTGGCAGTCACCGGGGAGCTGTTTTTT.

The genes are TRBV5-6 and TRBJ2-3; 11 bases map to TRBD2. The CDR3 spans 15 residues. Germline assignment: CDR1 SGHDT and CDR2 YYEEEE. J was trimmed by 5 bases and V by 0 bases; bases with no gene match: 2. CDR3 nucleotides: TGTGCCAGCAGCTTGGCTGGGACTAGCGGAGATACGCAGTATTTT. It yields the protein CASSLAGTSGDTQYF.

A few counts support this clone. The V call is TRBV19, the J call TRBJ2-5; D might be TRBD1 (6 bases). The germline V gene encodes CDR1 LNHDA and CDR2 SQIVND (reference sequence). This CDR3 spans 13 amino acids. Trimming shortened V by 5 bases and J by 0 bases, and 7 bases separated the two germline ends. CDR3 sequence: CASSQGNQETQYF. CDR3 sequence (DNA): TGTGCCAGTAGTCAGGGGAACCAAGAGACCCAGTACTTC.

This chain uses TRBV3-1 (or the pseudogene TRBV3-2) with TRBJ1-6; a weak D match, TRBD1 (6 bases). The V gene's germline CDR1 is LGHDT and CDR2 YNNKEL (reference sequence). CDR3 length: 15 residues. Trimming left V 4 bases short and J 7 bases short, with 14 bases between. The CDR3 here is CASSRDGQTNSPLHF. The CDR3 region has the DNA TGTGCCAGCAGCCGCGACGGACAGACCAATTCACCCCTCCACTTT.